This TCR beta chain was found in a study of radiotherapy plus CTLA-4 blockade in lung cancer. Whole-study context: In approximately 17% of patients, objective responses were seen; 31% had disease control. Overall study findings and caveats: Blood saw expansion of tumor-derived TCR clones after radiotherapy plus ipilimumab.

People whose metastatic non-small-cell lung cancer was chemo-refractory got focal radiation along with CTLA-4 blockade by ipilimumab. TCRdb's table, derived via immunoSEQ multiplex PCR, lists solely in-frame clones and lacks some. The profile shows around 45,000 clones, 73% of them singletons. With respect to this clone: Its specificity is unknown.

The CDR3 length is 14 residues. Germline V gives CDR1 SQVTM, CDR2 ANQGSEA. The J gene is TRBJ2-5, the V gene TRBV29-1; a weak D match, TRBD2 (6 bases). The J call may be in error: the DNA end matches TRBJ2-7 better. The receptor comes from a human donor with non-small cell lung cancer who had a complete response to radiotherapy plus ipilimumab. Here the sequenced sample was peripheral blood, taken from a patient treated with radiotherapy plus ipilimumab. The CDR3 DNA reads as TGCAGGGAGGCGGGGTGTCAGGGCGTGTTCGAGCAGTACTTC. As protein: CREAGCQGVFEQYF.